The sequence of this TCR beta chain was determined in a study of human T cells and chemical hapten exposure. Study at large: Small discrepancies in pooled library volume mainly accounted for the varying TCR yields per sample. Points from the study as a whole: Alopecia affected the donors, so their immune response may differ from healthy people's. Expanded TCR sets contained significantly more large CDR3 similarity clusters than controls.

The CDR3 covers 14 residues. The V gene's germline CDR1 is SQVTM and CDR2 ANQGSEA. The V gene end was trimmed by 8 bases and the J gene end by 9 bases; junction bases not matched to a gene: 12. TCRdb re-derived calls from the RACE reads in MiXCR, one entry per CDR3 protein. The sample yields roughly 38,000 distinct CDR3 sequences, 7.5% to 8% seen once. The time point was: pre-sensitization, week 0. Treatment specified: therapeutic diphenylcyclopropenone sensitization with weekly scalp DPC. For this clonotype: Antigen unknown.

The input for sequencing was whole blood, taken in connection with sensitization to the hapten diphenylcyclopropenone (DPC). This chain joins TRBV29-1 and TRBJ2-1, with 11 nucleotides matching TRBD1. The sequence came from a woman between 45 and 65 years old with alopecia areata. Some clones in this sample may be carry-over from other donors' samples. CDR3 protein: CSLARDRGTSEQFF. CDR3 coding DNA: TGCAGCCTCGCCAGGGACAGGGGGACTAGTGAGCAGTTCTTC.